The 23 T cell receptor beta chains below come from one sample, sequenced in a study of cytomegalovirus exposure and HLA in healthy donors. The table came from immunoSEQ multiplex PCR; TCRdb's copy has only in-frame clones and leaves some out. Of over 110,000 clones in the sample, 85% to 90% are singletons; the top ten hold approximately 10%. Sequencing was performed on PBMCs. All receptors derive from a man aged 18 to 29 in good health and CMV-seropositive.

The chain links TRBV5-1 to TRBJ1-1; D is ambiguous. V was shortened by 0 bases and J by 1 base, with 7 bases between the two germline ends. Germline lookup yields CDR1 SGHRS and CDR2 YFSETQ. The CDR3 consists of 14 residues. This chain's CDR3 is CASSLAPGNTEAFF. The CDR3 region has the DNA TGCGCCAGCAGCTTGGCCCCAGGGAACACTGAAGCTTTCTTT.

The V call is TRBV6-5, the J call TRBJ1-2; possibly TRBD1 for D (6 bases). Germline V gene data show CDR1 as MNHEY and CDR2 as SVGAGI. Trimming stripped 4 bases from V and 4 bases from J, with 13 bases between. The CDR3 runs to 14 residues. CDR3 sequence reads: CASSSPRGRYGYTF. CDR3 in DNA: TGTGCCAGCAGTTCCCCCAGGGGACGCTATGGCTACACCTTC.

The rearrangement links TRBV19 to TRBJ2-7; the match to TRBD2 covers 9 bases. V was pared by 6 bases and J by 5 bases, with 8 bases of the junction left unmatched. The CDR3 is 14 amino acids. Germline values: CDR1 LNHDA, CDR2 SQIVND (reference sequence). The CDR3 DNA reads as TGTGCCAGTAGGCCCGGGACTAGCTTAGACGAGCAGTACTTC. Amino acids: CASRPGTSLDEQYF.

The rearrangement joins TRBV5-4 to TRBJ2-5, with a tentative D call TRBD1 (6 bases). CDR3 length equals 13 residues. The germline V and J ends were trimmed by 1 base and 3 bases, with 7 bases remaining between them. Germline V gene lookup returns CDR1 SGHNT and CDR2 YYREEE (reference sequence). Written as DNA, the CDR3 is TGTGCCAGCAGCTTGACAGGGAAAGAGACCCAGTACTTC. It codes for CASSLTGKETQYF. Together with reference TRBV5-4 and TRBJ2-5, the CDR3 gives the full variable domain: ETGVTQSPTHLIKTRGQQVTLRCSSQSGHNTVSWYQQALGQGPQFIFQYYREEENGRGNFPPRFSGLQFPNYSSELNVNALELDDSALYLCASSLTGKETQYFGPGTRLLVL.

The chain joins TRBV5-1 to TRBJ2-1; no reliable D call. V shed 7 bases and J shed 4 bases, with 18 bases lying between them. Germline CDR1 reads SGHRS; CDR2 reads YFSETQ. The CDR3 has 15 amino acids. The CDR3 sequence: CASLPPGGDYNEQFF. The CDR3 DNA sequence: TGCGCCAGCTTACCCCCTGGCGGTGATTACAATGAGCAGTTCTTC. The complete variable domain, with remaining parts taken from reference TRBV5-1 and TRBJ2-1, reads KAGVTQTPRYLIKTRGQQVTLSCSPISGHRSVSWYQQTPGQGLQFLFEYFSETQRNKGNFPGRFSGRQFSNSRSEMNVSTLELGDSALYLCASLPPGGDYNEQFFGPGTRLTVL.

The V and J genes are TRBV4-1 and TRBJ2-7; D possibly corresponds to TRBD1 (5 bases). Between the trimmed V and J ends, which lost 1 base and 0 bases, there was a span of 10 bases. Germline V gene sequence: CDR1 MGHRA, CDR2 YSYEKL. This CDR3 contains 15 residues. This CDR3 is CASSQGGSSSYEQYF. CDR3 bases: TGCGCCAGCAGCCAAGGGGGCAGCAGCTCCTACGAGCAGTACTTC.

The V call is TRBV28, the J call TRBJ1-6, with 7 bases fitting TRBD1. Germline V gene lookup returns CDR1 MDHEN and CDR2 SYDVKM. This CDR3 is built from 15 residues. The V and J ends lost 7 bases and 9 bases, in that order; junction bases with no gene match: 12. CDR3 sequence (DNA): TGTGCCAGCAAGGACAGGACAGGCCTACCTTCACCCCTCCACTTT. Translated: CASKDRTGLPSPLHF.

The chain recombines TRBV18 with TRBJ1-1; TRBD1 matches at 10 bases. The CDR3 contains 15 residues. Trimming at V came to 3 bases and at J to 9 bases, leaving 10 bases not matched to a gene. Per the germline V gene, CDR1 is KGHSH and CDR2 is LQKENI. This CDR3 is CASSPAGQGTIKAFF. The CDR3 nucleotides are TGTGCCAGCTCACCTGCGGGACAGGGGACAATAAAAGCTTTCTTT.

This clone turned up a few times. The chain recombines TRBV30 with TRBJ2-7; 7 bases map to TRBD2. The CDR3 has 11 amino acids. With 5 bases clipped from V and 5 bases from J, the junction kept 3 bases outside the gene matches. The germline CDR1 and CDR2 sequences are GTSNPN and SVGIG (reference sequence). The CDR3 DNA follows: TGTGCCTGGGGGGGAGGGAACGAGCAGTACTTC. Its translation is CAWGGGNEQYF.

The rearrangement links TRBV7-8 to TRBJ2-2, with 7 nucleotides matching TRBD2. CDR1 SGHVS and CDR2 FQNEAQ come from the germline V gene. Trimming cost V 2 bases and J 4 bases; bases outside gene matches: 7. This CDR3 has 16 amino acids. For the CDR3, the DNA is TGTGCCAGCAGCTTACGTCGCGGGGGATCCACCGGGGAGCTGTTTTTT. This sequence encodes CASSLRRGGSTGELFF. Full variable domain (remainder filled in from reference TRBV7-8 and TRBJ2-2): GAGVSQSPRYKVAKRGQDVALRCDPISGHVSLFWYQQALGQGPEFLTYFQNEAQLDKSGLPSDRFFAERPEGSVSTLKIQRTQQEDSAVYLCASSLRRGGSTGELFFGEGSRLTVL.

V is TRBV30 and J is TRBJ2-2; tentatively, D is TRBD2 (5 bases). Germline CDR1 GTSNPN, CDR2 SVGIG (reference sequence). V lost 0 bases and J lost 6, with 14 bases in between. CDR3 size: 15 residues. For the CDR3, the DNA is TGTGCCTGGAGTGTAAGCGGTAATAGTCCCGGGGAGCTGTTTTTT. It specifies CAWSVSGNSPGELFF.

This chain links TRBV7-9 with TRBJ2-3, with D perhaps TRBD1 (6 bases). Germline lookup yields CDR1 SEHNR and CDR2 FQNEAQ (reference sequence). This CDR3 has 14 residues. V was pared by 5 bases and J by 2 bases, with 11 bases between. This CDR3 reads CASSPKGVTDTQYF. The CDR3 DNA follows: TGTGCCAGCAGCCCCAAGGGGGTCACAGATACGCAGTATTTT.

The sample holds one count of this clone. The chain links TRBV29-1 to TRBJ2-7; 10 bases fit TRBD1. Germline V gives CDR1 SQVTM, CDR2 ANQGSEA. The CDR3 runs to 14 residues. Trimming removed 4 bases from V and 3 bases from J; junction bases left unmatched: 6. The CDR3 loop is CSVAPGQGSYEQYF. CDR3 in DNA: TGCAGCGTTGCTCCGGGACAGGGGAGCTACGAGCAGTACTTC.

The genes are TRBV18 and TRBJ1-1; the D gene is possibly TRBD1 (6 bases). This CDR3 has 13 residues. Looked up from germline, CDR1 is KGHSH and CDR2 is LQKENI. V was clipped by 3 bases and J by 11 bases, with 16 bases between them. The CDR3 loop reads CASSPDVGGRAFF. CDR3 in DNA: TGTGCCAGCTCACCGGACGTAGGGGGACGGGCTTTCTTT.

For the CDR3, the DNA is TGTGCCAGCAGCAGGCTAGAACGCTCTGGGGCCAACGTCCTGACTTTC. Translated: CASSRLERSGANVLTF. The chain carries TRBV21-1 and TRBJ2-6; the listed D gene, TRBD2, was not tested against the DNA. TRBV21-1 is given as a pseudogene. The CDR3 runs to 16 residues.

This clone was detected a few times. In DNA, the CDR3 is TGTGCCAGCAGTGAAGGGTCCTCGAGGGAAAAACTGTTTTTT. Amino acid sequence: CASSEGSSREKLFF. The chain is built from TRBV6-1 and TRBJ1-4; D not resolved. The germline V gene encodes CDR1 MNHNS and CDR2 SASEGT. CDR3 length: 14 residues. Trimming pared 1 base from V and 8 bases from J, leaving 11 bases between.

The chain recombines TRBV6-6 with TRBJ2-5; TRBD1 matches at 7 bases. The CDR3 is 14 amino acids. J lost 2 bases, V lost 2 bases, and 2 bases had no gene match. Germline V gives CDR1 MNHNY, CDR2 SVGAGI (reference sequence). The CDR3 sequence: CASSYGGQQETQYF. The CDR3 DNA reads as TGTGCCAGCAGTTACGGGGGACAGCAAGAGACCCAGTACTTC.

This clone has a count of ten or more. This sequence joins TRBV5-5 and TRBJ1-2; the D is unclear. Germline V gene sequence: CDR1 SGHKS, CDR2 YYEKEE (reference sequence). The CDR3 extends over 14 amino acids. Between the trimmed V and J ends, which lost 4 bases and 7 bases, there was a span of 17 bases. The CDR3 loop is CASSAASKEGGYTF. The DNA for the CDR3 is TGTGCCAGCAGCGCGGCCAGTAAGGAGGGTGGCTACACCTTC.

The genes are TRBV5-1 and TRBJ1-1; 8 nucleotides match TRBD1. Germline CDR1 is SGHRS and CDR2 is YFSETQ. The CDR3 runs 14 residues. V lost 0 bases to trimming and J lost 7 bases; unmatched junction nucleotides: 5. The CDR3 region is CASSLAPGTGEAFF. The CDR3 region has the DNA TGCGCCAGCAGCTTGGCCCCCGGGACAGGTGAAGCTTTCTTT.

V gene TRBV7-2 combines with J gene TRBJ1-6; D is perhaps TRBD1 (5 bases). Germline-derived CDR1 and CDR2 are SGHTA and FQGNSA. With 1 base removed from V and 5 bases from J, the gap between germline ends came to 9 bases. This CDR3 is built from 15 residues. The chain's CDR3 is CASSLDRRDNSPLHF. The CDR3 nucleotides are TGTGCCAGCAGCTTAGACAGGAGGGATAATTCACCCCTCCACTTT.

V is TRBV6-1 and J is TRBJ2-7, with 8 bases lining up with TRBD1. This CDR3 contains 15 residues. J was trimmed by 0 bases and V by 4 bases; bases with no gene match: 5. CDR1 and CDR2 (germline): MNHNS, SASEGT. The CDR3 loop reads CASSGGQAVSYEQYF. CDR3 DNA sequence: TGTGCCAGCAGTGGGGGACAGGCCGTCTCCTACGAGCAGTACTTC.

CDR3 sequence: CASSPDRNSPLHF. The CDR3 coding sequence is TGTGCCAGCAGCCCGGACAGAAATTCACCCCTCCACTTT. J is TRBJ1-6 and V is TRBV5-4; maybe TRBD1 (6 bases). Germline V CDR1 and CDR2: SGHNT, YYREEE (reference sequence). The germline V and J ends were trimmed by 4 bases and 7 bases, with 9 bases remaining between them. This CDR3 comprises 13 residues.

This chain uses TRBV2 with TRBJ1-5; 9 nucleotides align to TRBD1. Germline CDR1 and CDR2: SNHLY and FYNNEI. V shed 4 bases, J shed 4 bases, and the junction held 2 bases outside the gene matches. The length of the CDR3 is 14 residues. CDR3 in DNA: TGTGCCAGCAGTGTAGACAGGGGGAATCAGCCCCAGCATTTT. Its protein is CASSVDRGNQPQHF.